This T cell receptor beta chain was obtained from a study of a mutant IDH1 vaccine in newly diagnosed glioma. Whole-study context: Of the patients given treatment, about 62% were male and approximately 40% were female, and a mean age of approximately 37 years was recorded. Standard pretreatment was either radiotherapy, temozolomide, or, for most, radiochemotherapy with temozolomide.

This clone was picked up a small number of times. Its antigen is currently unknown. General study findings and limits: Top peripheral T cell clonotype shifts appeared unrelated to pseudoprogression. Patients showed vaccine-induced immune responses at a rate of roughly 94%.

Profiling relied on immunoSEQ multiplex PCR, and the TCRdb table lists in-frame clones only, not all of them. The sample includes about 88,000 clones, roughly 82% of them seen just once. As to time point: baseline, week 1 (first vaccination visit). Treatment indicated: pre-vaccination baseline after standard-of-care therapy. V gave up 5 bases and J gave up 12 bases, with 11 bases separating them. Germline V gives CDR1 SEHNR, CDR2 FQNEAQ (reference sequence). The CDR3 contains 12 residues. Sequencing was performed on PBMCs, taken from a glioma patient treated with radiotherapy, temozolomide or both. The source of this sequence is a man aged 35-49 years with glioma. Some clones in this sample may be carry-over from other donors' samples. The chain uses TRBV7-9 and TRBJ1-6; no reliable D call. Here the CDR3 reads CASSPQRGPLHF. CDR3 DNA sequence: TGTGCCAGCAGCCCACAGAGAGGACCCCTCCACTTT.